Listed below are T cell receptor beta chains from one sample, sequenced in a study of CD8 T cells in ankylosing spondylitis. TCRdb re-derived calls from the 5' RACE reads in MiXCR, one entry per CDR3 protein. The repertoire holds about 240,000 distinct CDR3 sequences, with roughly a tenth as singletons. The material sequenced was blood, either unsorted or a sorted T cell fraction (not recorded which). The receptor set was obtained from a male donor with ankylosing spondylitis or in good health (not recorded which). Both conserved end residues are part of each CDR3. Fields, in order: clone size, V gene, J gene, D gene, CDR3 protein, CDR3 DNA. The D gene is left open where the match is weak. Not all rows give a size; the values are once, few, many and, for expanded clones, a class.

abundance: many; v_gene: TRBV11-2; j_gene: TRBJ2-7; d_gene: .; CDR3aa: CASSLQYAYEQYF; CDR3nt: TGTGCCAGCAGCTTACAGTACGCCTACGAGCAGTACTTC
abundance: many; v_gene: TRBV12-3/TRBV12-4; j_gene: TRBJ1-1; d_gene: TRBD1; CDR3aa: CASRGTGGRAFF; CDR3nt: TGTGCCAGCAGAGGGACAGGGGGTAGGGCTTTCTTT
abundance: .; v_gene: TRBV6-2/TRBV6-3; j_gene: TRBJ1-1; d_gene: .; CDR3aa: CASSPNSPTEAFF; CDR3nt: TGTGCCAGCAGTCCCAACAGTCCTACTGAAGCTTTCTTT
abundance: many; v_gene: TRBV7-6; j_gene: TRBJ2-1; d_gene: .; CDR3aa: CASSLGGEVDSYNEQFF; CDR3nt: TGTGCCAGCAGCTTAGGTGGAGAGGTTGACTCCTACAATGAGCAGTTCTTC
abundance: many; v_gene: TRBV20-1; j_gene: TRBJ2-4; d_gene: .; CDR3aa: CSASSLQGMGNIQYF; CDR3nt: TGCAGTGCATCTTCCCTCCAGGGAATGGGAAACATTCAGTACTTC
abundance: .; v_gene: TRBV6-5; j_gene: TRBJ1-5; d_gene: TRBD1; CDR3aa: CASSFRIGQGGQPQHF; CDR3nt: TGTGCCAGCAGTTTCAGAATCGGACAGGGAGGGCAGCCCCAGCATTTT
abundance: many; v_gene: TRBV3-1; j_gene: TRBJ2-4; d_gene: TRBD1; CDR3aa: CASSQDMAGGNIQYF; CDR3nt: TGTGCCAGCAGCCAAGACATGGCAGGGGGAAACATTCAGTACTTC
abundance: many; v_gene: TRBV10-2; j_gene: TRBJ2-7; d_gene: TRBD2; CDR3aa: CASSGSGRDSYEQYF; CDR3nt: TGCGCCAGCAGTGGTAGCGGGAGGGACTCCTACGAGCAGTACTTC
abundance: many; v_gene: TRBV5-1; j_gene: TRBJ2-7; d_gene: .; CDR3aa: CASTNSQGTIKQYF; CDR3nt: TGCGCCAGCACCAATTCCCAGGGCACTATCAAGCAGTACTTC
abundance: few; v_gene: TRBV7-9; j_gene: TRBJ1-2; d_gene: .; CDR3aa: CASESRSVRGNYGYTF; CDR3nt: TGTGCCAGTGAATCCCGCAGCGTACGGGGCAACTATGGCTACACCTTC
abundance: many; v_gene: TRBV20-1; j_gene: TRBJ2-3; d_gene: .; CDR3aa: CSARVPSGTDTQYF; CDR3nt: TGCAGTGCTAGAGTTCCTAGCGGCACAGATACGCAGTATTTT
abundance: .; v_gene: TRBV7-2; j_gene: TRBJ2-1; d_gene: .; CDR3aa: CASSLNGGSGNEQFF; CDR3nt: TGTGCCAGCAGCTTAAATGGCGGGTCAGGGAATGAGCAGTTCTTC
abundance: many; v_gene: TRBV7-2; j_gene: TRBJ2-3; d_gene: .; CDR3aa: CASSTRTDTQYF; CDR3nt: TGTGCCAGCAGCACGCGCACAGATACGCAGTATTTT
abundance: few; v_gene: TRBV20-1; j_gene: TRBJ2-3; d_gene: TRBD2; CDR3aa: CSARDHRKRDSGGTDTQYF; CDR3nt: TGCAGTGCTAGAGATCATCGGAAGAGAGACTCGGGGGGAACAGATACGCAGTATTTT
abundance: few; v_gene: TRBV7-9; j_gene: TRBJ1-1; d_gene: .; CDR3aa: CASSQGQWNTEAFF; CDR3nt: TGTGCCAGCAGCCAGGGACAATGGAACACTGAAGCTTTCTTT
abundance: many; v_gene: TRBV7-9; j_gene: TRBJ2-5; d_gene: TRBD1; CDR3aa: CASSSWDRGETQYF; CDR3nt: TGTGCCAGCAGCTCCTGGGACAGGGGTGAGACCCAGTACTTC
abundance: few; v_gene: TRBV30; j_gene: TRBJ2-1; d_gene: TRBD1; CDR3aa: CAWSVGQGANEQFF; CDR3nt: TGTGCCTGGAGTGTGGGACAGGGGGCGAATGAGCAGTTCTTC
abundance: once; v_gene: TRBV20-1; j_gene: TRBJ2-7; d_gene: TRBD2; CDR3aa: CSARDSGGGAPYEQYF; CDR3nt: TGCAGTGCTAGAGATTCGGGAGGAGGGGCGCCCTACGAGCAGTACTTC
abundance: few; v_gene: TRBV3-1; j_gene: TRBJ2-1; d_gene: TRBD2; CDR3aa: CASSRGLAGELTYNEQFF; CDR3nt: TGTGCCAGCAGTCGGGGACTAGCGGGAGAATTGACCTACAATGAGCAGTTCTTC
abundance: many; v_gene: TRBV6-1; j_gene: TRBJ2-7; d_gene: .; CDR3aa: CASVDGGSYEQYF; CDR3nt: TGTGCCAGTGTCGATGGGGGCTCCTACGAGCAGTACTTC